This entry features one TCR beta chain sequence. Antigen specificity is unknown. The data originate from a study of vaccination and CD4 T cells after COVID-19. The CDR3 is made up of 15 amino acids. V dropped 1 base and J dropped 4 bases, with 13 bases sitting between them. Per the germline V gene, CDR1 is SGHTA and CDR2 is FQGNSA. Researchers used the Oncomine TCR Beta short-read assay to sequence DNA from cultured CD4+ T cells. TCRdb used MiXCR to reprocess the PCR reads, holding one entry per CDR3 protein. The repertoire holds around 5,900 distinct CDR3 sequences, roughly 60% seen once, with roughly a fifth in the top ten. Described treatment: approximately nine-day PBMC culture with coronavirus spike peptide pools or control peptides (ViraFEST assay).

This chain links TRBV7-2 with TRBJ1-1, with D perhaps TRBD1 (6 bases). Specimen: CD4+ T cells from blood, cultured in vitro. This TCR was recovered from a human donor who had recovered from COVID-19. The chain's CDR3 is CASSLGGAGGTEAFF. The CDR3 DNA reads as TGTGCCAGCAGCTTAGGGGGGGCTGGGGGCACTGAAGCTTTCTTT.